Listed here are 26 T cell receptor beta chains from one sample, sequenced in a study of read filtering for tumor transcriptome and immune sequencing. This library used roughly 400 ng RNA and molecular barcoded adaptors spanning alpha/delta and beta/gamma chains. In TCRdb, the reads were re-called with MiXCR into one record per CDR3 protein. This sample has fewer than 45,000 distinct CDR3 sequences, with roughly 12% found just once. Material: a population of CD138-negative cells sorted from bone marrow. All receptors come from a donor over 35 with multiple myeloma.

This clonotype was picked up many times. The chain has TRBV9 and TRBJ2-6, with 8 bases lining up with TRBD1. CDR3 length: 16 amino acids. Germline CDR1 and CDR2: SGDLS and YYNGEE. V was pared by 3 bases and J by 6 bases, with 8 bases of the junction left unmatched. CDR3 protein: CASSGDRGGEANVLTF. CDR3 in DNA: TGTGCCAGCAGCGGCGACAGGGGCGGAGAGGCCAACGTCCTGACTTTC.

The chain carries TRBV7-3 and TRBJ2-3; D is ambiguous. V was cut by 1 base and J by 3 bases, with 5 bases left in between. This CDR3 region has 13 residues. Germline V gene sequence: CDR1 SGHTA, CDR2 FQGTGA. The CDR3: CASSLMGTDTQYF. Here the CDR3 DNA reads TGTGCCAGCAGCTTAATGGGGACAGATACGCAGTATTTT.

This clonotype was recorded a few times. The junction departs from germline at one end; a sequencing error may be responsible. The V and J genes are TRBV20-1 and TRBJ2-1; D not resolved. Germline loops: CDR1 DFQATT, CDR2 SNEGSKA (reference sequence). The CDR3 is 11 residues long. CDR3 nucleotides: TGCAGTGCTAGTTACTACAAAGAGCAGTTCTTC. Translating gives CSASYYKEQFF.

Worth noting for this clonotype: One junction end disagrees with the germline gene, perhaps due to a read error. This chain's CDR3 is CSARGRAGNTGELFF. CDR3 DNA: TGCAGTGCTAGAGGACGGGCAGGGAACACCGGGGAGCTGTTCTTT. The V and J genes are TRBV20-1 and TRBJ2-2; either TRBD1 or TRBD2 may fit D (5 bases each). CDR1 is DFQATT, CDR2 SNEGSKA, per germline (reference sequence). The CDR3 sequence is 15 residues long.

This clonotype was counted many times. The chain recombines TRBV10-3 with TRBJ2-1; 7 bases match TRBD1. With V trimmed by 4 bases and J by 6 bases, 9 bases remained unmatched. The germline CDR1 and CDR2 sequences are ENHRY and SYGVKD. CDR3 size: 15 residues. Written as DNA, the CDR3 is TGTGCCATCAGTGGTTCAGGGGGTACCGGCAATGAGCAGTTCTTC. It yields the protein CAISGSGGTGNEQFF.

This clonotype was counted a few times. The chain joins TRBV28 to TRBJ2-7; 9 bases align to TRBD1. Per germline, CDR1 MDHEN and CDR2 SYDVKM. The CDR3 spans 14 residues. The J segment lost 5 bases and the V segment lost 3 bases, leaving 5 bases of the junction unmatched. The CDR3 spells CASSLGTGLHEQYF. The DNA of the CDR3 is TGTGCCAGCAGTTTGGGGACAGGGCTCCACGAGCAGTACTTC. The whole variable domain, remainder taken from reference TRBV28 and TRBJ2-7, is DVKVTQSSRYLVKRTGEKVFLECVQDMDHENMFWYRQDPGLGLRLIYFSYDVKMKEKGDIPEGYSVSREKKERFSLILESASTNQTSMYLCASSLGTGLHEQYFGPGTRLTVT.

This clonotype came up many times. J is TRBJ2-3 and V is TRBV5-5; TRBD2 might be the D (6 bases). The CDR3 length is 17 residues. CDR1 is SGHKS and CDR2 is YYEKEE in the germline V gene (reference sequence). V was shortened by 4 bases and J by 2 bases, with 20 bases between the two germline ends. CDR3: CASSPGPLARATDTQYF. CDR3 DNA: TGTGCCAGCAGCCCCGGACCTCTAGCGAGAGCCACAGATACGCAGTATTTT. The entire variable domain, with the rest obtained from reference TRBV5-5 and TRBJ2-3, is as follows: DAGVTQSPTHLIKTRGQQVTLRCSPISGHKSVSWYQQVLGQGPQFIFQYYEKEERGRGNFPDRFSARQFPNYSSELNVNALLLGDSALYLCASSPGPLARATDTQYFGPGTRLTVL.

Notes on this clonotype: A much larger clone lies one base from this, so it may be a read error. The CDR3 is CATRKRSSTDTQDF. The CDR3, as DNA: TGTGCCACCCGAAAGCGGAGTAGCACAGATACGCAGGATTTT. This chain uses TRBV6-4 with TRBJ2-3; tentative D call: TRBD2 (5 bases). CDR1 and CDR2 (germline): MRHNA, SNTAGT. The CDR3 is 14 residues long.

This clonotype has at least ten counts. The genes are TRBV5-1 and TRBJ2-2; D ambiguous. The length of the CDR3 is 13 residues. V dropped 0 bases and J dropped 7 bases, with 7 bases sitting between them. Germline lookup yields CDR1 SGHRS and CDR2 YFSETQ. CDR3 residues: CASSLGHGGELFF. Written as DNA, the CDR3 is TGCGCCAGCAGCTTGGGACATGGCGGGGAGCTGTTTTTT.

This clonotype ranks as medium-sized (0.01 to 0.1%). The chain recombines TRBV7-2 with TRBJ2-1; 7 bases are a match to TRBD1. V shed 3 bases, J shed 6 bases, and the junction held 8 bases outside the gene matches. This CDR3 region has 15 residues. Looked up from germline, CDR1 is SGHTA and CDR2 is FQGNSA. The CDR3 loop is CASSFGQDPTNEQFF. CDR3 DNA: TGTGCCAGCAGCTTCGGACAGGACCCGACCAATGAGCAGTTCTTC.

This clonotype was recorded at least ten times. The chain joins TRBV27 to TRBJ2-1; 8 bases match TRBD2. Germline trimming cut 7 bases from V and 2 bases from J; bases unmatched to any gene: 10. The CDR3 consists of 16 residues. Germline V CDR1 and CDR2: MNHEY, SMNVEV (reference sequence). CDR3 in amino acids: CASTNNGGLAYNEQFF. The CDR3 nucleotides read TGTGCCAGCACCAATAACGGGGGACTAGCCTACAATGAGCAGTTCTTC.

This clonotype was seen only a few times. The chain couples TRBV7-8 to TRBJ1-3; D uncertain. CDR3 length: 14 amino acids. Per germline, CDR1 SGHVS and CDR2 FQNEAQ. Deletions cut 5 bases from V and 1 base from J, with 9 bases between. The CDR3 nucleotides read TGTGCCAGCAGCGGCGGAATGTCTGGAAACACCATATATTTT. It encodes CASSGGMSGNTIYF. The complete variable domain, with remaining parts taken from reference TRBV7-8 and TRBJ1-3, reads GAGVSQSPRYKVAKRGQDVALRCDPISGHVSLFWYQQALGQGPEFLTYFQNEAQLDKSGLPSDRFFAERPEGSVSTLKIQRTQQEDSAVYLCASSGGMSGNTIYFGEGSWLTVV.

This clonotype was found a few times. The chain has TRBV7-6 and TRBJ2-5, with 8 bases fitting TRBD2. Trimming cost V 5 bases and J 4 bases; bases outside gene matches: 6. Germline values: CDR1 SGHVS, CDR2 FNYEAQ. This CDR3 has 14 amino acids. The CDR3 spells CASSPSGFGETQYF. The CDR3 DNA reads TGTGCCAGCAGCCCTAGCGGGTTTGGAGAGACCCAGTACTTC.

There are a few counts of this clonotype. This sequence may be a read error, since a much larger clone differs from it by one base. J is TRBJ2-7 and V is TRBV20-1; D possibly corresponds to TRBD2 (6 bases). CDR1 DFQATT and CDR2 SNEGSKA come from the germline V gene (reference sequence). The CDR3 consists of 12 residues. This chain's CDR3 is CSAMGGGDDQYF. CDR3 bases: TGCAGTGCTATGGGAGGAGGAGACGATCAGTACTTC.

This clonotype was observed at least ten times. The gene calls are TRBV12-3 or TRBV12-4 and TRBJ2-5, with D possibly matching TRBD1 (5 bases). Trimming left V 8 bases short and J 1 base short, with 8 bases between. The CDR3 runs 12 residues. This CDR3 reads CASQGLQETQYF. The CDR3 DNA follows: TGTGCCAGCCAGGGCCTCCAAGAGACCCAGTACTTC.

This clonotype was recorded many times. This sequence joins TRBV28 and TRBJ2-1; 15 bases match TRBD2. Germline CDR1 and CDR2: MDHEN and SYDVKM. The CDR3 length is 17 residues. The V and J ends lost 5 bases and 9 bases, in that order; junction bases with no gene match: 11. The CDR3 DNA reads TGTGCCAGCAGTCCCGCCAGGGGACTAGCGGGAGGTTTTGAGCAGTTCTTC. Its protein product is CASSPARGLAGGFEQFF.

For this clonotype: A read error may be the cause here, since a much bigger clone is one base away. The V and J genes are TRBV6-5 and TRBJ2-5, with 13 bases fitting TRBD2. Germline loops: CDR1 MNHEY, CDR2 SVGAGI. The CDR3 runs 20 residues. The CDR3 nucleotides are TGTACCAGCACCCCCGACGCAAAACTAGCGGGAGGGCCAAACCAAGAGACCCAGTACTTC. Translated, it gives CTSTPDAKLAGGPNQETQYF.

This clonotype appeared many times. The chain employs TRBV7-2 and TRBJ1-4; 9 bases agree with TRBD1. The V and J ends lost 5 bases and 8 bases, in that order; junction bases with no gene match: 6. This CDR3 is 14 amino acids long. Germline CDR1 is SGHTA and CDR2 is FQGNSA. The CDR3, as DNA: TGTGCCAGCAGCCTGGACAGGGGTTCGGAAAAACTGTTTTTT. Translation gives CASSLDRGSEKLFF. Filled out from reference TRBV7-2 and TRBJ1-4, the complete variable domain reads GAGVSQSPSNKVTEKGKDVELRCDPISGHTALYWYRQSLGQGLEFLIYFQGNSAPDKSGLPSDRFSAERTGGSVSTLTIQRTQQEDSAVYLCASSLDRGSEKLFFGSGTQLSVL.

This chain joins TRBV27 and TRBJ1-1; unclear D gene. Germline V gene data show CDR1 as MNHEY and CDR2 as SMNVEV (reference sequence). The CDR3 runs to 14 residues. CDR3 sequence reads: CDTSVRHRYTEAFF. As DNA, the CDR3 is TGTGACACCAGTGTCCGGCACCGGTACACTGAAGCTTTCTTT.

This clonotype was seen repeatedly, ten times or more. V and J are TRBV29-1 and TRBJ2-3; 7 nucleotides agree with TRBD2. Germline loops: CDR1 SQVTM, CDR2 ANQGSEA. Trimming at V came to 4 bases and at J to 2 bases, leaving 6 bases not matched to a gene. The CDR3 covers 14 residues. The CDR3 protein is CSVGLAVDTDTQYF. DNA for the CDR3: TGCAGCGTTGGACTAGCAGTTGACACAGATACGCAGTATTTT.

In this sample, this clonotype turned up many times. The chain has TRBV5-1 and TRBJ2-3; TRBD1 aligns across 9 bases. Germline CDR1 reads SGHRS; CDR2 reads YFSETQ. With 3 bases clipped from V and 3 bases from J, the junction kept 5 bases outside the gene matches. The CDR3 length is 15 residues. The CDR3 DNA is TGCGCCAGCAGCTCCTACGGACAGGGGACAGATACGCAGTATTTT. As protein: CASSSYGQGTDTQYF. The whole variable domain, filled in from reference TRBV5-1 and TRBJ2-3, reads KAGVTQTPRYLIKTRGQQVTLSCSPISGHRSVSWYQQTPGQGLQFLFEYFSETQRNKGNFPGRFSGRQFSNSRSEMNVSTLELGDSALYLCASSSYGQGTDTQYFGPGTRLTVL.

This clonotype was recorded many times. The gene calls are TRBV5-1 and TRBJ2-1; 7 bases map to TRBD2. The V gene end was trimmed by 0 bases and the J gene end by 9 bases; junction bases not matched to a gene: 6. This CDR3 is 14 amino acids long. CDR1 and CDR2 from the germline V gene are SGHRS and YFSETQ. CDR3 amino acids: CASSLGSAGAEQFF. CDR3 coding DNA: TGCGCCAGCAGCTTGGGCTCCGCGGGAGCTGAGCAGTTCTTC. Based on the CDR3 plus reference TRBV5-1 and TRBJ2-1, the full variable domain is KAGVTQTPRYLIKTRGQQVTLSCSPISGHRSVSWYQQTPGQGLQFLFEYFSETQRNKGNFPGRFSGRQFSNSRSEMNVSTLELGDSALYLCASSLGSAGAEQFFGPGTRLTVL.

This clonotype was seen more than once but under ten times. A far larger clone differs by one base, so this is likely a read error. The J gene is TRBJ2-1, the V gene TRBV7-3; D gene ambiguous. Germline values: CDR1 SGHTA, CDR2 FQGTGA. The CDR3 runs 12 residues. CDR3 loop: CAGSLGSNEQFF. In nucleotides, the CDR3 is TGTGCCGGCAGCTTGGGAAGTAATGAGCAGTTCTTC. Drawing the rest from reference TRBV7-3 and TRBJ2-1, the complete variable domain is GAGVSQTPSNKVTEKGKYVELRCDPISGHTALYWYRQSLGQGPEFLIYFQGTGAADDSGLPNDRFFAVRPEGSVSTLKIQRTERGDSAVYLCAGSLGSNEQFFGPGTRLTVL.

This chain connects TRBV7-9 to TRBJ2-3; TRBD2 matches 9 bases. This CDR3 has 15 residues. The trim removed 5 bases at V and 1 base at J, leaving 4 bases unmatched. Germline V lookup: CDR1 SEHNR, CDR2 FQNEAQ (reference sequence). CDR3 DNA: TGTGCCAGCAGCCTACGGACTAGCGGCACAGATACGCAGTATTTT. Its protein is CASSLRTSGTDTQYF.

There are many counts of this clonotype. V gene TRBV29-1 combines with J gene TRBJ2-1; no clear D gene. Germline values: CDR1 SQVTM, CDR2 ANQGSEA. The CDR3 consists of 12 residues. V lost 2 bases, J lost 4 bases, and 6 bases lay in between. The chain's CDR3 is CSVERNYNEQFF. The CDR3 DNA sequence: TGCAGCGTTGAACGCAATTACAATGAGCAGTTCTTC.

The V call is TRBV7-2, the J call TRBJ2-3; TRBD2 is a possible D gene (6 bases). The CDR3 length is 14 residues. The ends were cut back, 5 bases at V and 4 bases at J, with 13 bases in the middle. CDR1 is SGHTA, CDR2 FQGNSA, per germline. The CDR3 sequence is CASSPGASADTQYF. CDR3 sequence (DNA): TGTGCCAGCAGCCCGGGAGCTAGCGCAGATACGCAGTATTTT.